This T cell receptor beta chain derives from a study of shared clonotypes between healthy human individuals (dated by TCRdb to 2020 to 2022). General notes on the study: Two women and a few men aged 18 to 49 years were included in the cohort. To increase sequencing depth and limit assay-specific biases, different laboratories used diverse techniques to prepare libraries and sequence TCR repertoires. Leukapheresis yielded between about 0.8 and 9.5 billion PBMCs per donor. The study deeply sequenced blood TCR repertoires of 5 or 6 healthy adults to estimate repertoire size and the extent of clonotype sharing between individuals. Per donor, three plates each were used for CD4 naive and CD4 memory, two for CD8 naive, and one for CD8 memory. What the authors observed across the whole study: Estimated clonotype richness was generally larger for naive than for memory subsets. Based on pairwise subsampling, the degree of clonotype sharing among donors was expected to be affected by sequencing depth. Sharing across a few donors was observed for around 5% of naive CD4, under 4% of naive CD8, 2% to 2.5% of memory CD4, and around 0.42% of memory CD8 clonotypes. Compared with non-shared clonotypes, the clonotypes found in all four sorted-subset donors had higher generation probabilities. Even with the large sequencing depth, rarefaction of the sorted-subset datasets indicated that sequencing was incomplete. Because the study included only a small number of donors, the genetic and exposure-history diversity represented was limited. Sampling was restricted to blood, and TCR repertoires in tissue are likely to differ from TCR repertoires in blood.

Trimming accounts for 4 bases at V and 6 bases at J, while the number of junction bases matched to no gene is 5. For CDR1 and CDR2, the germline V gene lists SGHAT and FQNNGV. Reading from cysteine to phenylalanine, the CDR3 counts 15 amino acids. Only the CDR3 part of the read is kept: 45 bases, read in frame from the first base. CD8 naive samples were CD45RO-negative cells positively selected for CCR7, giving a CD45RA+CCR7+ population that excluded TemRA cells. Healthy HIV-negative adults with no recently reported acute infections or vaccinations were included as donors. Only Caucasian adults living in Nashville, Tennessee, USA were represented among the donors. After blood collection by leukapheresis, PBMCs were isolated using Ficoll-Histopaque density gradient centrifugation and then cryopreserved in the vapor phase of liquid nitrogen. Purity and quantity of every magnetically sorted T cell population were checked by analytical flow cytometry. Each sorted fraction had its genomic DNA isolated and then quantified by UV absorbance on a Nanodrop 2000c.

Using the deep immunoSEQ assay, TCR CDR3 regions were amplified from genomic DNA by multiplex PCR. Extracted genomic DNA from each cell subset was distributed evenly across all wells of several immunoSEQ 96-well plates, and each plate was treated as a replicate. For sorted subsets, about 200 ng genomic DNA, equal to 25,000 to 35,000 T cell genomes, was loaded into each replicate PCR. The purified libraries were quantified using a Qubit 3.0 fluorometer, sized with a Bioanalyzer 2100, and then quantified again using the KAPA Library Quantification kit. A separate single-read 150-cycle Illumina NextSeq 550 flow cell was used to sequence each immunoSEQ 96-well plate. As for how the authors treated the data: Because the immunoSEQ output included only junctional sequences and no quality scores, the filtering could not be the same as the filtering used for full-length reads. To assign V/J genes and CDR3, sequences were annotated against IMGT germline references using PyIR, a Python wrapper for IgBLAST v1.9. Reads with weak V/J assignments (E-value above 1e-6), missing CDR3, stop codons, out-of-frame junctions, or ambiguous translated residues were removed. V3J clonotypes were defined as sequences sharing the same inferred V gene, J gene, and CDR3 amino acid sequence. Percentage overlap between repertoires was calculated by dividing the number of shared unique clonotypes by the size of the smaller repertoire. Richness of each repertoire was evaluated using RTK rarefaction, the Chao1 estimator, and Recon v2.1 estimates of unobserved clonotypes. Generation probabilities for all TCRbeta clonotypes obtained by the gDNA method from a few donors were computed using OLGA. TCRdb's version of the immuneACCESS table is confined to in-frame rearrangements and falls short of the full clone set. An unresolved V gene accounts for under half of the shortfall where checked; the remainder is of unknown origin. V and J calls and clone size are given by that table; D and trimming were obtained from the DNA. This sample lists roughly 2 million clones; less than 95% were detected once. The ten largest make up approximately 1.2% of the sample.

About this clone itself: This clone's antigen is unknown. Base qualities are missing; no much larger clone stands one base away.

The sequence was obtained from a man aged 18-30 years in good health. Source material: naive CD8+ T cells sorted from blood. According to the study, the label for this sample's cell subset or site signals: CD45RA+CCR7+. The rearrangement combines TRBV11-2 with TRBJ2-7; TRBD2 lines up with 14 middle nucleotides. CDR3 reads: CASSYAGTSGSEQYF. The bases read TGTGCCAGCAGCTACGCCGGGACTAGCGGGAGCGAGCAGTACTTC.